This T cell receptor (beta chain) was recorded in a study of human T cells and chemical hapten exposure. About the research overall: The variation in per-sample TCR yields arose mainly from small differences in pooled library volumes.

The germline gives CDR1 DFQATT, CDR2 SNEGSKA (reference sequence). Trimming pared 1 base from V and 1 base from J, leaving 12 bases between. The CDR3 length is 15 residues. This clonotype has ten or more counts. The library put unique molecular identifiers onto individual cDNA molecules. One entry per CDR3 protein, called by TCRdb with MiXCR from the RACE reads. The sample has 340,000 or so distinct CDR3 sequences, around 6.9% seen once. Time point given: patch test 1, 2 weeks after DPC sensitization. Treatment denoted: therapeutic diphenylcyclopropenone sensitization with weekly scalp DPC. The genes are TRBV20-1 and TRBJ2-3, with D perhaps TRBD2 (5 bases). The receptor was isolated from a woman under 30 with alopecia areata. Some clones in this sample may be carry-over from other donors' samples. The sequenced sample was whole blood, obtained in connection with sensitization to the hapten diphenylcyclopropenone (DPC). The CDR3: CSARAKAVGTDTQYF. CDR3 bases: TGCAGTGCTAGAGCGAAAGCGGTGGGCACAGATACGCAGTATTTT.